These T cell receptor beta chains were read from a single sample in a study of blood T cell repertoires in COVID-19. The data were produced by immunoSEQ multiplex PCR, yet TCRdb's version contains in-frame clones alone and is incomplete. The data hold almost 250,000 clones, with 86% observed a single time. What was sequenced was peripheral blood. The receptors stem from an elderly woman with COVID-19, enrolled during active disease. Each CDR3 is given with its conserved first and last residue. The D gene is left open where the match is weak. Clone size is stated in some rows and not others, as once, few, many or a class when expanded.

>.|TRBV6-2/TRBV6-3|TRBJ1-2|.
TGTGCCAGCAGTTATCCTCTATCGGCAGGGTATGGCTACACCTTC
CASSYPLSAGYGYTF
>.|TRBV6-5|TRBJ2-3|once
TGTGCCAGCAATTCGGCGGGGAACACAGATACGCAGTATTTT
CASNSAGNTDTQYF
>.|TRBV6-5|TRBJ2-1|.
TGTGCCACCCGAACCGGTAGTAAGCGGCAGTTCTTC
CATRTGSKRQFF
>TRBD1|TRBV19|TRBJ1-1|.
TGTGCCAGTAGTCCCTGGGACAGTCTGAACACTGAAGCTTTCTTT
CASSPWDSLNTEAFF
>TRBD2|TRBV10-3|TRBJ2-5|.
TGTGCCATCAGTTTGACTAGCGGGGGGGAAGAGACCCAGTACTTC
CAISLTSGGEETQYF
>TRBD2|TRBV18|TRBJ2-3|.
TGTGCCAGCTCACCACTAGCGGGGGGTAGCACAGATACGCAGTATTTT
CASSPLAGGSTDTQYF
>.|TRBV12-3/TRBV12-4|TRBJ1-2|once
TGTGCCAGCAGGGAGACAGCCAACTATGGCTACACCTTC
CASRETANYGYTF
>TRBD1|TRBV14|TRBJ1-1|.
TGTGCCAGCAGCCTAAGGACAGGCCGGTCGGACACTGAAGCTTTCTTT
CASSLRTGRSDTEAFF
>TRBD1|TRBV11-1|TRBJ2-3|.
TGTGCCAGCAGTAAAGGACAGGGGACAGATACGCAGTATTTT
CASSKGQGTDTQYF
>TRBD1|TRBV29-1|TRBJ1-1|.
TGCAGCGGCCTGGCAGGGGGCACTGAAGCTTTCTTT
CSGLAGGTEAFF
>TRBD1|TRBV2|TRBJ1-2|.
TGTGCCAACTCTAAACAGGGGTTCGGCTATGGCTACACCTTC
CANSKQGFGYGYTF
>.|TRBV12-5|TRBJ1-2|few
TGTGCTAGTGGTTTGTCGGTCTATGGCTACACCTTC
CASGLSVYGYTF
>TRBD2|TRBV28|TRBJ2-3|once
TGTGCCAGCAGTGGGTTAAGGACTAGCGCGTTTACGCAGTATTTT
CASSGLRTSAFTQYF
>TRBD1|TRBV6-5|TRBJ1-2|.
TGTGCCAGCAGTTACGCCGGGACAGGGGGCGGCTATGGCTACACCTTC
CASSYAGTGGGYGYTF
>TRBD2|TRBV6-4|TRBJ2-1|.
TGTGCCAGCAGTCCCACAGGCGGGGGGGATGAGCAGTTCTTC
CASSPTGGGDEQFF
>.|TRBV9|TRBJ2-7|.
TGTGCCAGCAGCGTAGCCGGGGTGGCGAGCTCCTACGAGCAGTACTTC
CASSVAGVASSYEQYF
>.|TRBV5-1|TRBJ1-4|once
TGCGCCAGCAGCGCTACGTCGAATGAAAAACTGTTTTTT
CASSATSNEKLFF
>TRBD1|TRBV3-1/TRBV3-2|TRBJ1-6|.
TGTGCCAGCAGCCAAGGGGACAGGGATAATTCACCCCTCCACTTT
CASSQGDRDNSPLHF
>.|TRBV29-1|TRBJ1-1|once
TGCAGCGTCCAAAGTAGGGGTGGGAACACTGAAGCTTTCTTT
CSVQSRGGNTEAFF
>.|TRBV7-9|TRBJ2-5|.
TGTGCCAGCAGCAAGTGGGGGGGCGGGGAGACCCAGTACTTC
CASSKWGGGETQYF
>TRBD1|TRBV19|TRBJ1-2|once
TGTGCCAGTAGTAACACGGGACAGGGAGGCTATGGCTACACCTTC
CASSNTGQGGYGYTF
>TRBD1|TRBV5-1|TRBJ1-6|.
TGCGCCAGCAGCTTGGGGACAGGGGCCAATTCACCCCTCCACTTT
CASSLGTGANSPLHF
>TRBD2|TRBV9|TRBJ2-5|.
TGTGCCAGCAGCGTAGAATTCGGGGGGGCCGGTGAGACCCAGTACTTC
CASSVEFGGAGETQYF
>.|TRBV28|TRBJ1-4|once
TGTGCCAGCAGGCTCCGGAGGCAGGCGGGTGAAAAACTGTTTTTT
CASRLRRQAGEKLFF
>TRBD1|TRBV11-2|TRBJ1-1|.
TGTGCCAGCAGCTTAGTCTCAGGGGGAAGAGGTGAAGCTTTCTTT
CASSLVSGGRGEAFF
>TRBD2|TRBV4-1|TRBJ2-5|.
TGCGCCAGCAGCACTAGCGGGGGGGCGTGGGAGACCCAGTACTTC
CASSTSGGAWETQYF
>.|TRBV6-2/TRBV6-3|TRBJ1-5|.
TGTGCCAGCAGTCCCACAGGGAACCGGAATCAGCCCCAGCATTTT
CASSPTGNRNQPQHF
>.|TRBV24-1|TRBJ2-2|.
TGTGCCACCAGTGATGGGCCACCCGCGAACACCGGGGAGCTGTTTTTT
CATSDGPPANTGELFF
>TRBD1|TRBV6-2/TRBV6-3|TRBJ1-5|.
TGTGCCAGCAGCGACCCAGGGGGACAGCCCCAGCATTTT
CASSDPGGQPQHF
>.|TRBV7-9|TRBJ2-7|few
TGTGCCAGCAGCCGTATTCTCAGCGAGCAGTACTTC
CASSRILSEQYF
>TRBD1|TRBV5-1|TRBJ1-4|.
TGCGCCAGCAGCTTAGGGACAGGGAATGAAAAACTGTTTTTT
CASSLGTGNEKLFF
>TRBD2|TRBV5-4|TRBJ2-2|.
TGTGCCACTACTAGCGGGGGGCGATACACCGGGGAGCTGTTTTTT
CATTSGGRYTGELFF
>.|TRBV5-4|TRBJ2-1|.
TGTGCCAGCAGCCCCCGGGTTGGGGAGCAGTTCTTC
CASSPRVGEQFF
>TRBD1|TRBV5-4|TRBJ1-6|.
TGTGCCAGCAGCCCAGACGGGACAGTTAATTCACCCCTCCACTTT
CASSPDGTVNSPLHF
>.|TRBV3-1/TRBV3-2|TRBJ2-1|few
TGTGCCAGCAGCCAAGGGTTCGGGACTGGCATTTTTTATGAGCAGTTCTTC
CASSQGFGTGIFYEQFF
>.|TRBV5-1|TRBJ1-5|.
TGCGCCAGCAGCACAGGATATAGCAATCAGCCCCAGCATTTT
CASSTGYSNQPQHF
>.|TRBV28|TRBJ1-4|once
TGTGCCAGCAGCCGACCCCAGGGAGGTGCTGAAAAACTGTTTTTT
CASSRPQGGAEKLFF
>.|TRBV27|TRBJ2-7|.
TGTGCCAGCAGTTTAGGAGGGGCGAGCTCCTACGAGCAGTACTTC
CASSLGGASSYEQYF
>.|TRBV28|TRBJ1-1|.
TGTGCCAGCAGTTTAGGGGGGTACGGCACTGAAGCTTTCTTT
CASSLGGYGTEAFF
>.|TRBV11-1|TRBJ2-7|.
TGTGCCAGCAGCCCCCCTCGGCAGGGAACCTACGAGCAGTACTTC
CASSPPRQGTYEQYF
>.|TRBV4-1|TRBJ1-6|.
TGCGCCAGCAGCCTAGGTGGCGGATCACCCCTCCACTTT
CASSLGGGSPLHF
>.|TRBV19|TRBJ1-6|.
TGTGCCAGTAGTTTACAGGGAGCCAATTCACCCCTCCACTTT
CASSLQGANSPLHF
>.|TRBV2|TRBJ2-2|.
TGTGCCAGCAGGGGCGATAATGCGAGGGAGCTGTTTTTT
CASRGDNARELFF
>.|TRBV11-2|TRBJ1-3|once
TGTGCCAGCAAAACAGGCTCAGTGGCTGGAAACACCATATATTTT
CASKTGSVAGNTIYF
>.|TRBV7-2|TRBJ1-3|.
TGTGCCAGCAGCTTACCCGGACAGCACTCTGGAAACACCATATATTTT
CASSLPGQHSGNTIYF
>.|TRBV19|TRBJ2-2|few
TGTGCCAGTAGTATCCAGGTGGGCTACACCGGGGAGCTGTTTTTT
CASSIQVGYTGELFF
>.|TRBV7-9|TRBJ1-1|.
TGTGCCAGCAGCTTAGGAAGTACGGCTGAAGCTTTCTTT
CASSLGSTAEAFF
>.|TRBV3-1/TRBV3-2|TRBJ2-3|.
TGTGCCAGCAGCCATTCTAGGTCAAATACGCAGTATTTT
CASSHSRSNTQYF
>.|TRBV6-1|TRBJ1-3|few
TGTGCCAGCAGTGACACATGGTCGTTTGGAAACACCATATATTTT
CASSDTWSFGNTIYF
>.|TRBV6-5|TRBJ2-3|.
TGTGCCAGCAGTTACTCCGACCTCCACAGGGCTACGCAGTATTTT
CASSYSDLHRATQYF
>.|TRBV4-1|TRBJ1-6|.
TGCGCCAGCAGCCAACAGACGGGGGATTTGAGCTATAATTCACCCCTCCACTTT
CASSQQTGDLSYNSPLHF
>.|TRBV19|TRBJ1-1|.
TGTGCCAGTTCAAATGTCGGCACTGAAGCTTTCTTT
CASSNVGTEAFF
>.|TRBV14|TRBJ2-5|.
TGTGCCAGCAGCGGTCAAGCTCGGGAGACCCAGTACTTC
CASSGQARETQYF
>.|TRBV21-1|TRBJ2-3|.
TGTGCCAGCAGGGGGCGCTTCCGCACAGATACGCAGTATTTT
CASRGRFRTDTQYF
>.|TRBV6-2/TRBV6-3|TRBJ2-4|.
TGTGCCAGCAGTTATGCCGTCTCTTCGGGCAAAAACATTCAGTACTTC
CASSYAVSSGKNIQYF